The entry below gives a single TCR beta chain sequence along with its context. The clone's antigen remains unknown. Base-call qualities are not available, and no considerably larger clone is one nucleotide away. The sample comes from a study of post-analysis software for immune sequencing data (dated by TCRdb to between 2015 and 2016). In the study overall: Disease courses on record covered relapsing-remitting, secondary progressive and progressive-relapsing multiple sclerosis, though some patients had no subtype annotation. The patient repertoires were set against about eleven previously published healthy control repertoires from donors whose ages ranged from roughly 6 to 27 years. A subset of samples was prepared in parallel using single-end sample barcoding, then pooled and co-amplified after Illumina adapter ligation. Points the paper makes about the study in general: When samples were clustered directly using the F measure, samples prepared in the same batch co-clustered strongly, which prompted a batch-effect correction. The control group was slightly older than the multiple sclerosis patient group. A handful of TRBV segments, including TRBV5-6, TRBV5-1 and TRBV20-1, were significantly more frequent in patients than controls. Multiple sclerosis patients had significantly lower normalized Chao1 diversity than controls, a result that suggests substantial peripheral T-cell clonal expansion.

To demonstrate the VDJtools post-analysis software, the study profiled TCR beta repertoires from the peripheral blood of around 13 young patients with multiple sclerosis. Multiple sclerosis patients were children and adolescents aged about 6 to 15 years. The library relied on PCR. Sequenced on an Illumina HiSeq 2500. Unique molecular identifiers were incorporated into TCR beta cDNA libraries to reduce PCR and sequencing biases. Per 1 to 10 million input T cells, some 500,000 cDNA molecules were obtained, such that each molecule approximated one T cell. The patient libraries were prepared and sequenced with the same protocol used for the earlier healthy control dataset. Samples belonging to the same batch were prepared together, multiplexed and sequenced on a shared HiSeq lane. The study's own analysis went as follows. MIGEC was used to process the raw barcoded reads, and molecular identifier groups with only a single read were discarded before consensus assembly and CDR3 extraction. Clonotype tables were post-analysed with VDJtools, normalizing diversity by down-sampling all datasets to the smallest sample size. Repertoire overlap clustering matched CDR3 amino acid but not nucleotide sequences to correct batch-related cross-sample contamination. Using fastp trimming at Q25 and MiXCR clonotype assembly, TCRdb reanalyzed the public sequencing data and kept in-frame beta chains. CDR3 protein duplicates are merged, each entry listing the most common genes and DNA. TCRdb, not the original authors, processed these V and J calls. For this sample there are hundreds of thousands of distinct CDR3 sequences; 25% to 30% appear just once. Roughly 0.53% of the sample is in the top ten clones.

The germline V gene gives CDR1 as MNHEY and CDR2 as SVGAGI. The germline V and J ends show losses of 5 bases and 2 bases respectively, and no gene match explains 5 bases of the junction. The CDR3 starts with the cysteine, ends with the phenylalanine, and has 15 residues. Left in the record is the CDR3 DNA by itself, 45 bases read in frame from the first base. The receptor chain draws on TRBV6-5 and TRBJ2-3; 9 junctional bases match TRBD1. The sample comprised blood. The sequence came from a girl aged 5-17 years with multiple sclerosis. The CDR3 sequence is CASSQDRGVTDTQYF. The sequence in DNA is TGTGCCAGCAGTCAGGACAGGGGTGTCACAGATACGCAGTATTTT.